This TCR beta chain was profiled in a study of T cells in Graves' hyperthyroidism and ophthalmopathy. Study at large: Peripheral blood was obtained at initial diagnosis, preceding any treatment.

Amplification of TCR beta CDR3 regions was performed using RNA transcripts as template. HTBI primers were the set used in a first-round RT-PCR of the TCR CDR3. TCRdb processed the multiplex PCR reads anew with MiXCR; each CDR3 protein has one entry. The table records about 250,000 distinct CDR3 sequences, 20% to 25% of them present only once. Findings of the study overall: A 13 V-J signature model discriminated ophthalmopathy versus stable hyperthyroidism.

Turning to this clonotype: Antigen: not known.

Clinical Activity Scores of at least 3, NOSPECS grades of at least 4 and durations under 3 months characterized ophthalmopathy patients. Source material for PBMCs was 10 ml fresh peripheral blood. Sequencing was carried out using blood. This TCR was recovered from a man aged 25 to 40 with Graves' ophthalmopathy.

The CDR3 here is CASGGRPNYGYTF. CDR3 DNA sequence: TGTGCCAGTGGCGGCAGACCGAACTATGGCTACACCTTC. The rearrangement uses TRBV19 and TRBJ1-2; D remains ambiguous. CDR3 length: 13 amino acids. Per germline, CDR1 LNHDA and CDR2 SQIVND (reference sequence). Trimming cost V 8 bases and J 2 bases, with 12 bases left between them. Supplemented by reference TRBV19 and TRBJ1-2, the full variable domain reads DGGITQSPKYLFRKEGQNVTLSCEQNLNHDAMYWYRQDPGQGLRLIYYSQIVNDFQKGDIAEGYSVSREKKESFPLTVTSAQKNPTAFYLCASGGRPNYGYTFGSGTRLTVV.